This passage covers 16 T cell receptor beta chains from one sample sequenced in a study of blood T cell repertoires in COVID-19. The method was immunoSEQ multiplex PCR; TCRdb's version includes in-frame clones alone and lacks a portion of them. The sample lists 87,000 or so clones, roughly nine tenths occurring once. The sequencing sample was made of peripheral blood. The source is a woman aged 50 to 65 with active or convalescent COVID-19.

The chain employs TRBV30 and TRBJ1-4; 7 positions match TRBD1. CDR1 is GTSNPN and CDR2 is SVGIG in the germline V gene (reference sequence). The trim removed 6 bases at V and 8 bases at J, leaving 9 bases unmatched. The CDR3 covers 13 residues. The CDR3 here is CACGTADAEKLFF. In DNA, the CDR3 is TGTGCCTGTGGGACAGCTGACGCGGAAAAACTGTTTTTT. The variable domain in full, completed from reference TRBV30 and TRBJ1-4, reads SQTIHQWPATLVQPVGSPLSLECTVEGTSNPNLYWYRQAAGRGLQLLFYSVGIGQISSEVPQNLSASRPQDRQFILSSKKLLLSDSGFYLCACGTADAEKLFFGSGTQLSVL.

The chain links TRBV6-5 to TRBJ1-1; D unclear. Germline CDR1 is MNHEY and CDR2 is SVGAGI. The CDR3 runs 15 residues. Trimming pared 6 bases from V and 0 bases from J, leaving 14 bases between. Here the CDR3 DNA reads TGTGCCAGCAGGGGCATGGTACAAATGAACACTGAAGCTTTCTTT. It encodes CASRGMVQMNTEAFF.

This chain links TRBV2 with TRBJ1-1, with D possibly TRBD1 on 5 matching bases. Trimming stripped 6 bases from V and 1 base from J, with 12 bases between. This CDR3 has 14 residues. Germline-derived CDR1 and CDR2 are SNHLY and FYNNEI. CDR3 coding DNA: TGTGCCAGCAGAATACAGGACGGGAACACTGAAGCTTTCTTT. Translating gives CASRIQDGNTEAFF.

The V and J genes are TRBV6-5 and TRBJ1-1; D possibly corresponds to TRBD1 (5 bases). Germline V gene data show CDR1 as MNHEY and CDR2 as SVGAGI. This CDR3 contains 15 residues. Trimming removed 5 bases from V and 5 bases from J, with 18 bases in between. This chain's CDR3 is CASSPRVGGRTEAFF. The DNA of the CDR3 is TGTGCCAGCAGTCCAAGAGTGGGGGGGAGGACTGAAGCTTTCTTT.

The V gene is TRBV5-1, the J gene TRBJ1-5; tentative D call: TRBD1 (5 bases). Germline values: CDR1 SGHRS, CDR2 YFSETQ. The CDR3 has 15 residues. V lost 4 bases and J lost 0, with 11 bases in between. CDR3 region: CASSLDSYSNQPQHF. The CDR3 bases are TGCGCCAGCAGCCTAGACAGTTATAGCAATCAGCCCCAGCATTTT.

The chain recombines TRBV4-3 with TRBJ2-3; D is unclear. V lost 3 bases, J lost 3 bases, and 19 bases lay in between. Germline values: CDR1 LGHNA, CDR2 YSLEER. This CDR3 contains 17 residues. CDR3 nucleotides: TGCGCCAGCAGCCATCCCCACCAGGTAGATTCTACAGATACGCAGTATTTT. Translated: CASSHPHQVDSTDTQYF.

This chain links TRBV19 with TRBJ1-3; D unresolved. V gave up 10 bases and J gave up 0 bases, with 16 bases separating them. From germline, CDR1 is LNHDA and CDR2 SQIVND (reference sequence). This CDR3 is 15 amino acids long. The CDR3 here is CATTEHPLSGNTIYF. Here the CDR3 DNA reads TGTGCCACCACAGAACACCCACTCTCTGGAAACACCATATATTTT.

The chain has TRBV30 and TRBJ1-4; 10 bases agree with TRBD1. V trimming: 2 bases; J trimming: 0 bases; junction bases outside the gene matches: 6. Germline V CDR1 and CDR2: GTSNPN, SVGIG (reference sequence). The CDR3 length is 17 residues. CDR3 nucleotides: TGTGCCTGGAGTCCTGGACAGGGGGTTGCAACTAATGAAAAACTGTTTTTT. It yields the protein CAWSPGQGVATNEKLFF.

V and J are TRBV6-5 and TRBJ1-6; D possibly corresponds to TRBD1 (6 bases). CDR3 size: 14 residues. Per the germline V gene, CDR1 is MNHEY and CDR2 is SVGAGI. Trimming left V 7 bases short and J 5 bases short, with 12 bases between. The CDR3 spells CASKPDSNNSPLHF. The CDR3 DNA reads TGTGCCAGCAAACCGGACAGCAATAATTCACCCCTCCACTTT.

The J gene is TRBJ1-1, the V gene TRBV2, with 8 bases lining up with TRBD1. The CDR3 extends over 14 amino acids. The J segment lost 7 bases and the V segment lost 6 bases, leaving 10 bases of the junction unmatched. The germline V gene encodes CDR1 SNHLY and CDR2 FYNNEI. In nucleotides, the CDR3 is TGTGCCAGCAGAGGGCCATCAGGGGGCTTTGAAGCTTTCTTT. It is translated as CASRGPSGGFEAFF.

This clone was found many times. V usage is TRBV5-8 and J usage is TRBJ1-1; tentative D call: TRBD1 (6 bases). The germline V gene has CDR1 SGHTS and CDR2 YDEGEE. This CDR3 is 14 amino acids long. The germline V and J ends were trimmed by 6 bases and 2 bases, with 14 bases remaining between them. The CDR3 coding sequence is TGTGCCAGCACCATCGGACAGTTCAACACTGAAGCTTTCTTT. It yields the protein CASTIGQFNTEAFF.

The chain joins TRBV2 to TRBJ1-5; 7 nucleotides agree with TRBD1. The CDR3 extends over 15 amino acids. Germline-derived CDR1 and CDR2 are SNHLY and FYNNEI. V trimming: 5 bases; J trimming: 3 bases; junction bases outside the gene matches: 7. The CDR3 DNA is TGTGCCAGCAGTCGCGGACAGGATATCAATCAGCCCCAGCATTTT. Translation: CASSRGQDINQPQHF.

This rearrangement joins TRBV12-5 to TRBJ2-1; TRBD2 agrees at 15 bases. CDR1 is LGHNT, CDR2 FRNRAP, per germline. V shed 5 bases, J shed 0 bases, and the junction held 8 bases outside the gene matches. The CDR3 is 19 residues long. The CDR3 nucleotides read TGTGCTAGTGGTCCACCGGGACTAGCGGGGGGTCACTCCTACAATGAGCAGTTCTTC. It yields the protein CASGPPGLAGGHSYNEQFF. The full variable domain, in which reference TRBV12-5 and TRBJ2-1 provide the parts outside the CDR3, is DARVTQTPRHKVTEMGQEVTMRCQPILGHNTVFWYRQTMMQGLELLAYFRNRAPLDDSGMPKDRFSAEMPDATLATLKIQPSEPRDSAVYFCASGPPGLAGGHSYNEQFFGPGTRLTVL.

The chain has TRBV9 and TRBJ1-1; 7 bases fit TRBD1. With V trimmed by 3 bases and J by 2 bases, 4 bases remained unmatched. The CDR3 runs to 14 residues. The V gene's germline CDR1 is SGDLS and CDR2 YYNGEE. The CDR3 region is CASSAGTANTEAFF. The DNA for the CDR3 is TGTGCCAGCAGCGCCGGGACAGCCAACACTGAAGCTTTCTTT. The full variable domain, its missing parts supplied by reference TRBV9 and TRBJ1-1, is DSGVTQTPKHLITATGQRVTLRCSPRSGDLSVYWYQQSLDQGLQFLIQYYNGEERAKGNILERFSAQQFPDLHSELNLSSLELGDSALYFCASSAGTANTEAFFGQGTRLTVV.

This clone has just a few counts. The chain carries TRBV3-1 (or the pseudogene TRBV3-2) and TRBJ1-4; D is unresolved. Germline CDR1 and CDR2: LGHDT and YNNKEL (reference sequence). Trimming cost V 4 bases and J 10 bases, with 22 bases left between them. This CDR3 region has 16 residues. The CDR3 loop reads CASSLGLGPLSRKLFF. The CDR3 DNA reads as TGTGCCAGCAGCCTCGGACTAGGCCCATTGTCTCGAAAACTGTTTTTT.

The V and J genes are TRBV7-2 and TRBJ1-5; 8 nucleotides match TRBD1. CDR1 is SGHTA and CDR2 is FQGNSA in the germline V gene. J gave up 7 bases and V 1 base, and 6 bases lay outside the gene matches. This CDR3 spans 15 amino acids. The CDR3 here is CASSLGRGPPQPQHF. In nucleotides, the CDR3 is TGTGCCAGCAGCTTAGGCAGGGGGCCCCCACAGCCCCAGCATTTT. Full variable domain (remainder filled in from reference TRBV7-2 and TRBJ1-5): GAGVSQSPSNKVTEKGKDVELRCDPISGHTALYWYRQSLGQGLEFLIYFQGNSAPDKSGLPSDRFSAERTGGSVSTLTIQRTQQEDSAVYLCASSLGRGPPQPQHFGDGTRLSIL.